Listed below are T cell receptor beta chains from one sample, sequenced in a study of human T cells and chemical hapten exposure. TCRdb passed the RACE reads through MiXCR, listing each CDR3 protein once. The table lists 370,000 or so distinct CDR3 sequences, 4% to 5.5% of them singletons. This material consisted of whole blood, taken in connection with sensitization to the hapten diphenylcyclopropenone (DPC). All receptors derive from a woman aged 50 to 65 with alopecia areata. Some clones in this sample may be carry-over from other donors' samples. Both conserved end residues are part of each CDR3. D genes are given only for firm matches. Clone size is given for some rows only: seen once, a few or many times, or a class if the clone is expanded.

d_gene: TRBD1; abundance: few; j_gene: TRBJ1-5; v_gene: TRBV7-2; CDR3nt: TGTGCCAGCAGCTTAGCCAAGGAACAGGGGGTCATCGGAAGGTTGAAGCCCCAGCATTTT; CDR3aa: CASSLAKEQGVIGRLKPQHF
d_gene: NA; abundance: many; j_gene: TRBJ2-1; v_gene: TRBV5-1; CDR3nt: TGCGCCAGCAGCTACTTAACTCGGGGGAATGAGCAGTTCTTC; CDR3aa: CASSYLTRGNEQFF
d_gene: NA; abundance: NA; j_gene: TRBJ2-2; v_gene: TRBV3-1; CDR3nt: TGTGCCAGCAGCCAAGAACTAGCCCGCGGGGAGCTGTTTTTT; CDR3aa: CASSQELARGELFF
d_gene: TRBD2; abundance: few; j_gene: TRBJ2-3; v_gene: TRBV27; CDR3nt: TGTGCCAGCAGTCCCACCCTAGCGGGAGAATCAGATACGCAGTATTTT; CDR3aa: CASSPTLAGESDTQYF
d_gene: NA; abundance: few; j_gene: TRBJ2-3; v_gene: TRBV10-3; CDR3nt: TGTGCCACCCCACCGAAAGGGGCTACGCAGTATTTT; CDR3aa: CATPPKGATQYF
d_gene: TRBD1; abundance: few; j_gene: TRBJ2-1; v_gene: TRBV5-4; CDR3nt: TGTGCCAGCAGCGCGGTACAGGGGAATGAGCAGTTCTTC; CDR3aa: CASSAVQGNEQFF
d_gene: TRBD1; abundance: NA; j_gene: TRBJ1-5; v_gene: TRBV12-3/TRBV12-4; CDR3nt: TGTGCCAGCACCGTCACAGGGGGCAGTCAGCCCCAGCATTTT; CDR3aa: CASTVTGGSQPQHF
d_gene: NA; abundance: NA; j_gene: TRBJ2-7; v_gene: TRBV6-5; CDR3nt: TGTGCCAGCAGTTACTCGGGGCGGGTCCTCGGCGAGCAGTACTTC; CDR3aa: CASSYSGRVLGEQYF
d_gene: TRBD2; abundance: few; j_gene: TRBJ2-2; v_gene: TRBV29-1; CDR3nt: TGCAGCGTTGCCGGGAGGGACACCGGGGAGCTGTTTTTT; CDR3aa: CSVAGRDTGELFF
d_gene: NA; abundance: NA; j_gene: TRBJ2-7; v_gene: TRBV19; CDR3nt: TGTGCCAGTAGTATGGCCGGGACATTCTACGAGCAGTACTTC; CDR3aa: CASSMAGTFYEQYF
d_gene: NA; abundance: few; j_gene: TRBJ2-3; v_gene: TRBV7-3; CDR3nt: TGTGCCAGCAGCCGGATGGCCAGAAGCACAGATACGCAGTATTTT; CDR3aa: CASSRMARSTDTQYF
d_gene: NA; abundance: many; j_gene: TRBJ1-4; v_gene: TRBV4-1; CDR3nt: TGCGCCAGCAGCCAAGGCCCGGCGGAAAAACTGTTTTTT; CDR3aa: CASSQGPAEKLFF
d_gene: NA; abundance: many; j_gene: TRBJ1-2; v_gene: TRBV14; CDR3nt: TGTGCCAGCAGTCAATGGGGGATCGGTGGCTACACCTTC; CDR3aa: CASSQWGIGGYTF
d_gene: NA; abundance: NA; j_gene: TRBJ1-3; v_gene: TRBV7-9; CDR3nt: TGTGCCACCCGGACAGTCTCTGGAAACACCATATATTTT; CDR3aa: CATRTVSGNTIYF
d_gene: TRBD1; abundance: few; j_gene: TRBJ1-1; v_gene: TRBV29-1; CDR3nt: TGCAGCACCTGGACAGGGGGCATGAACACTGAAGCTTTCTTT; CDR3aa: CSTWTGGMNTEAFF
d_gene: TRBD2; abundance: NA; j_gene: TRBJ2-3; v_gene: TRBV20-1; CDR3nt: TGCAGTGCATGGGGAGGGGAAGCAGATACGCAGTATTTT; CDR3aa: CSAWGGEADTQYF
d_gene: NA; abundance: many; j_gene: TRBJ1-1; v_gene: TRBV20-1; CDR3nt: TGCAGTGCTAGAGATTTACTCGGGGGAACTGAAGCTTTCTTT; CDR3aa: CSARDLLGGTEAFF
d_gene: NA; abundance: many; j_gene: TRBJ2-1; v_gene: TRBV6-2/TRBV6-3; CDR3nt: TGTGCCAGCAGGGGAACGAATGAGCAGTTCTTC; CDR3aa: CASRGTNEQFF
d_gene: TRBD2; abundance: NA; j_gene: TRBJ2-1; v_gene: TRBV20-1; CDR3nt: TGCAGTGCTAGAGATGTGGCGGGAGGGGAGGGTGAGCAGTTCTTC; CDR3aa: CSARDVAGGEGEQFF
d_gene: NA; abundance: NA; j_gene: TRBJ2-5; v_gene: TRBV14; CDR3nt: TGTGCCAGCAGCCAAGATGGAGAGACCCAGTACTTC; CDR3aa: CASSQDGETQYF
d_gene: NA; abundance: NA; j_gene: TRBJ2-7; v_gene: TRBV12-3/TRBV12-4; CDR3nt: TGTGCCAGCAGTCGAAAACCGAGGACCCGGCGGGCCGAGCAGTACTTC; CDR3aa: CASSRKPRTRRAEQYF
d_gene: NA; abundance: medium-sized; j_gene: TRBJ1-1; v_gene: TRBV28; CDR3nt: TGTGCCAGCAGCTACTCTTCAGCCTCCTCTGAAGCTTTCTTT; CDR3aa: CASSYSSASSEAFF
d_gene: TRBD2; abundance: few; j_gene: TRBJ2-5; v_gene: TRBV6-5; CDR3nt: TGTGCCAGCACTGCAACTGGGCCTAGCGGGGCCGGGACCCAGTACTTC; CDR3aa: CASTATGPSGAGTQYF
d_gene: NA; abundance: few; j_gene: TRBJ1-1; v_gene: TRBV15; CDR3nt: TGTGCCACCAGCAGGGTCCTTGAGATTTTGGGGACTGAAGCTTTCTTT; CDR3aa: CATSRVLEILGTEAFF
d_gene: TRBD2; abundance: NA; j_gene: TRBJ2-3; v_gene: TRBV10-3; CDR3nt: TGTGCCATCAGTGGTTGGAGCGGGGGGGTTGACACAGATACGCAGTATTTT; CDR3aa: CAISGWSGGVDTDTQYF
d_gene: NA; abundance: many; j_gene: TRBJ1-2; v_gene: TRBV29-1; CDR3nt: TGCAGCGTGCTCACTGCCAACTATGGCTACACCTTC; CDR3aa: CSVLTANYGYTF
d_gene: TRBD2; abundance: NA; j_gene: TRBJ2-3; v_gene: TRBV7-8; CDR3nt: TGTGCCAGCAGCCCTAGGACTAGCGGGAGGGATGATACGCAGTATTTT; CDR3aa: CASSPRTSGRDDTQYF
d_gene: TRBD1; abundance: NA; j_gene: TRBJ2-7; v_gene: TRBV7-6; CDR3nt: TGTGCCAGCAGCTTAGAGGGGACAGGGAGCTACGAGCAGTACTTC; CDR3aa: CASSLEGTGSYEQYF